The TCR beta chain described here comes from a study of T cells in localized non-small cell lung cancer. Worth noting for this clone: Its specificity is unknown.

The table came from immunoSEQ multiplex PCR; TCRdb's copy has only in-frame clones and leaves some out. The table lists about 59,000 clones, over 85% of them singletons. Germline V CDR1 and CDR2: LGHNA, YSLEER. This CDR3 is built from 15 residues. The germline V and J ends were trimmed by 2 bases and 0 bases, with 8 bases remaining between them. Overall study results and limits: The appearance of a median approximately 57 of the top 100 tumor clones was seen in adjacent lung. Uninvolved neighboring lung showed the greatest T cell clonality, exceeding tumor. Higher T cell density in the blood was associated with longer overall survival, whereas higher adjacent-lung clonality associated with shorter survival. Sequencing covered just one tumor region, so heterogeneity cannot be ruled out.

J is TRBJ2-1 and V is TRBV4-3; the D gene is possibly TRBD2 (6 bases). The TCR originated in a man between 40 and 75 years old with stage I squamous cell lung carcinoma. This sample comprised peripheral blood, obtained before any cancer treatment. The CDR3 nucleotides read TGCGCCAGCAGCCAACGGCGGGGCTCCTACAATGAGCAGTTCTTC. The encoded protein is CASSQRRGSYNEQFF.